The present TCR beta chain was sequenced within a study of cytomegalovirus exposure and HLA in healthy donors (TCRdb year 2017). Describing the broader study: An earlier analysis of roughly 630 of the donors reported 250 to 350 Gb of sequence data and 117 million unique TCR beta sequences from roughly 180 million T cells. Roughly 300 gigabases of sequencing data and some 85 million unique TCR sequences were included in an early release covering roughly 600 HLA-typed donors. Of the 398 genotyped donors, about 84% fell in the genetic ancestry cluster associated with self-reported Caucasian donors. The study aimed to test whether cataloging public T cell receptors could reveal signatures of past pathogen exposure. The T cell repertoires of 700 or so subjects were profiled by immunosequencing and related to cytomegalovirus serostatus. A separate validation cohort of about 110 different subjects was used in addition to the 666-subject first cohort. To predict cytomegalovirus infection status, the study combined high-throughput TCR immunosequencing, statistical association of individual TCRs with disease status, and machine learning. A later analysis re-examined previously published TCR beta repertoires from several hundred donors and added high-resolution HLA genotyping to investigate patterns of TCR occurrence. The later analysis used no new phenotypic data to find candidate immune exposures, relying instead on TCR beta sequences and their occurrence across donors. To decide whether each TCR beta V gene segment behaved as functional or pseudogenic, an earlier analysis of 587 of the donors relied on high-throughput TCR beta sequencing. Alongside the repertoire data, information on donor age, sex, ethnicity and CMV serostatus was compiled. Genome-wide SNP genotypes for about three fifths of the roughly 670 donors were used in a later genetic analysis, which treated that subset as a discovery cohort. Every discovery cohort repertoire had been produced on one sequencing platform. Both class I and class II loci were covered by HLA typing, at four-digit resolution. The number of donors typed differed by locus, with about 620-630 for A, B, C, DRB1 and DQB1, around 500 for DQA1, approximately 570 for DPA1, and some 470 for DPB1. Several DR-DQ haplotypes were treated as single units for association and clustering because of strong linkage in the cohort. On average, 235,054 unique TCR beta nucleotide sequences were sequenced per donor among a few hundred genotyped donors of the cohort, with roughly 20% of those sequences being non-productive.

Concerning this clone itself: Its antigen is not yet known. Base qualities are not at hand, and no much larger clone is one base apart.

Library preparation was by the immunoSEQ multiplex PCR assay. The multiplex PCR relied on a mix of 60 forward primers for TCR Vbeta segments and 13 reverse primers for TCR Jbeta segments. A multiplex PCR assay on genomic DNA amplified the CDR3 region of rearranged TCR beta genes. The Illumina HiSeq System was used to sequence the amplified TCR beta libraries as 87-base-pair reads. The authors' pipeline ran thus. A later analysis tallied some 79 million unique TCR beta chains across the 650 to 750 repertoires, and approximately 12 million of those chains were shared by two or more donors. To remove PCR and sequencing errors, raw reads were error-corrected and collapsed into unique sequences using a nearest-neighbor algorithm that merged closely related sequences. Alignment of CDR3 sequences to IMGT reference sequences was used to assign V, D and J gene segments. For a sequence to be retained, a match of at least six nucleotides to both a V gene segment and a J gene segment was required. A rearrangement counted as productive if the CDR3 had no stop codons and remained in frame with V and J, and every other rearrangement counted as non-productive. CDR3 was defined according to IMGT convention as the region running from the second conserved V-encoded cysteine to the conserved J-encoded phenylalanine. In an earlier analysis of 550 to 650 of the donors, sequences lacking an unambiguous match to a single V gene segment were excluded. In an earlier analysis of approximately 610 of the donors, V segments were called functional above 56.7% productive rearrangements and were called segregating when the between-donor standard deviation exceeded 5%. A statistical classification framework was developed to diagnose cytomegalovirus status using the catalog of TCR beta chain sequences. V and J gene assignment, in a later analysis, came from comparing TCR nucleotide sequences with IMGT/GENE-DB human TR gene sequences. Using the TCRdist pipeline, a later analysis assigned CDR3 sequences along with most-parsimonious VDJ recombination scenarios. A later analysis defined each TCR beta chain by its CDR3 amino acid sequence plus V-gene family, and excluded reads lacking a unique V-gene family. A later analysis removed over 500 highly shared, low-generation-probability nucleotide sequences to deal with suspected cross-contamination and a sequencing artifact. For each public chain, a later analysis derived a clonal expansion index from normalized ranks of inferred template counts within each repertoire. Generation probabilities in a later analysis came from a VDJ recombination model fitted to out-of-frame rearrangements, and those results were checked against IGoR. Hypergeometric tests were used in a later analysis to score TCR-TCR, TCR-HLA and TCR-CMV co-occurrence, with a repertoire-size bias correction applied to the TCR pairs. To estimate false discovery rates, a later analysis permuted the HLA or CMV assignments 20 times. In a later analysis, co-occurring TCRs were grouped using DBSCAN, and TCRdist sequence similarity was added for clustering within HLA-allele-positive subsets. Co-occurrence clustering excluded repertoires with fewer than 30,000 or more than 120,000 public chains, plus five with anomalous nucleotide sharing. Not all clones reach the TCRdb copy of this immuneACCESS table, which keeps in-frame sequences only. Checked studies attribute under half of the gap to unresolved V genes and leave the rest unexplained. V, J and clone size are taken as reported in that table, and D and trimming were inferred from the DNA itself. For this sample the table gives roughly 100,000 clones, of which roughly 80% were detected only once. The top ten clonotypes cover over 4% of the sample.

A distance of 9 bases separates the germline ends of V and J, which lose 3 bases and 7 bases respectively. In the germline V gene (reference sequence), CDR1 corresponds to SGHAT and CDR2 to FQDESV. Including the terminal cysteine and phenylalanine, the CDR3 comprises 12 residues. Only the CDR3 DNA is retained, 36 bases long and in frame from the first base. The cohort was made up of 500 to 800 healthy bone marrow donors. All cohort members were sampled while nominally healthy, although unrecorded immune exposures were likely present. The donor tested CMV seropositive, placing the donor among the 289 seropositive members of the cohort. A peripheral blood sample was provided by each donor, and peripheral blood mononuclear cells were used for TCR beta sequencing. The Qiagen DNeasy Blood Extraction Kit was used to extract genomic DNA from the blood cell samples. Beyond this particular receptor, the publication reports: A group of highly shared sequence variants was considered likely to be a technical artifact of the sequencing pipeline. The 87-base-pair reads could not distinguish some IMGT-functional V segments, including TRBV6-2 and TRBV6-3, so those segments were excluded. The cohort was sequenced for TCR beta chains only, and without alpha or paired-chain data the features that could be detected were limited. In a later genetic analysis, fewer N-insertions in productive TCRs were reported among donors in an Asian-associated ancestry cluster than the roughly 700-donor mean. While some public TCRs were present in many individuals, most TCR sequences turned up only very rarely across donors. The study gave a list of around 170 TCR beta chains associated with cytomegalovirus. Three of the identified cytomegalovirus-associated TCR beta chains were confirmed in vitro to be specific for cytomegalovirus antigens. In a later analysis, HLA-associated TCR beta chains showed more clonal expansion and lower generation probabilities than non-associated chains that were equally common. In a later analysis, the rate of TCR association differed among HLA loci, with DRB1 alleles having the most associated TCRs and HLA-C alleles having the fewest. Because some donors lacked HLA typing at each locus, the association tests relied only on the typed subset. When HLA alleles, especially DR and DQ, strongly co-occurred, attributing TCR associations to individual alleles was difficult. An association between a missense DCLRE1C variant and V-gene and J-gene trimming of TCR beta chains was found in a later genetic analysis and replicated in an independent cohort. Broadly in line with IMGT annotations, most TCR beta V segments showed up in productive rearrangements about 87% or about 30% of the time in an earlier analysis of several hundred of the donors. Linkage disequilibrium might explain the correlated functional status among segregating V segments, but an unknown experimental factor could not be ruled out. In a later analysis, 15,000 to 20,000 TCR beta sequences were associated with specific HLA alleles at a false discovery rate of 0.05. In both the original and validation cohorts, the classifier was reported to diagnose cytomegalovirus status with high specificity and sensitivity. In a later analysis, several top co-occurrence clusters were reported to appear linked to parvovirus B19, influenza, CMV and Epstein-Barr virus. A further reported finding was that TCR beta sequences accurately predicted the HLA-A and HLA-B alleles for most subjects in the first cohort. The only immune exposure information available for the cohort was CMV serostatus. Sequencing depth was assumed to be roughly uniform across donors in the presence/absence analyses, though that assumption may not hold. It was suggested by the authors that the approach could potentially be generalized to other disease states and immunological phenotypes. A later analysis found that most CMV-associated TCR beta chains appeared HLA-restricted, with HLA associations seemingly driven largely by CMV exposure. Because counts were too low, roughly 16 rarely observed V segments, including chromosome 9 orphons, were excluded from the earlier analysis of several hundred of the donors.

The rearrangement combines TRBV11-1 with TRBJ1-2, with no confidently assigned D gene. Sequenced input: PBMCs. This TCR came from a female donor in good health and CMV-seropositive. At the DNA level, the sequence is TGTGCCAGCAGCTTCCGCGGATTTGGCTACACCTTC. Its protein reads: CASSFRGFGYTF.